Here is one T cell receptor (beta chain) with its context. Its antigen is not known. This specimen comes from a study of cytomegalovirus exposure and HLA in healthy donors. The CDR3 consists of 15 residues. V was clipped by 0 bases and J by 10 bases, with 19 bases between them. Germline CDR1 SGDLS, CDR2 YYNGEE. PCR amplification relied on 60 Vbeta primers (plus 13 Jbeta primers). Assay: immunoSEQ multiplex PCR; the TCRdb copy retains only in-frame clones and omits some. The table has 150,000 to 200,000 clones, roughly 79% seen once. General study results and limits: Among immune exposure information, only CMV serostatus was available.

This sequence was found in a woman in her thirties in good health and CMV-seropositive. Specimen: PBMCs. This chain joins TRBV9 and TRBJ1-1; a weak D match, TRBD1 (5 bases). The CDR3 nucleotides read TGTGCCAGCAGCGTAGGTAGTCGGGGGAATGGGGCAGCTTTCTTT. It encodes CASSVGSRGNGAAFF.